The source of this T cell receptor (beta chain) is a study of blood T cell repertoires in COVID-19. Assay used: immunoSEQ multiplex PCR; TCRdb lists only in-frame clones, some missing. This table holds 120,000 to 150,000 clones, approximately 80% found once. V shed 3 bases and J 2 bases; nucleotides not matched to a gene: 6. CDR1 is MDHEN and CDR2 is SYDVKM in the germline V gene. The CDR3 covers 16 residues. V gene TRBV28 combines with J gene TRBJ2-3; 9 bases map to TRBD2. Specimen: peripheral blood. The receptor comes from a human donor in a cohort sampled during active COVID-19. The CDR3, as DNA: TGTGCCAGCAGTTTTCTGGCGGGGGGGTCCACAGATACGCAGTATTTT. Translating it yields CASSFLAGGSTDTQYF.